These 15 T cell receptor beta chains were sequenced from one sample in a study of blood T cell repertoires in COVID-19. Clones were read by immunoSEQ multiplex PCR, and TCRdb kept only the in-frame ones, dropping some. The sample has about 260,000 clones, around 90% seen once. Sequenced: PBMCs or T cells enriched from blood (not recorded which). The receptors here all came from a woman aged 35 to 49 who had been exposed to COVID-19.

V gene TRBV7-3 combines with J gene TRBJ2-1; 7 bases are shared with TRBD1. The CDR3 runs to 13 residues. The ends lost 5 bases at V and 3 bases at J; junction bases unmatched: 1. Germline values: CDR1 SGHTA, CDR2 FQGTGA. CDR3 sequence: CASSRTGYNEQFF. DNA of the CDR3: TGTGCCAGCAGCAGGACAGGCTACAATGAGCAGTTCTTC.

In regard to this clone: Germline and junction disagree at one end, which may indicate a read error. The chain employs TRBV5-1 and TRBJ2-1, with 7 nucleotides matching TRBD1. The CDR3 totals 17 residues. Germline CDR1 SGHRS, CDR2 YFSETQ. The chain's CDR3 is CASSFLQGTSSYNEQFF. In nucleotides, the CDR3 is TGTGCCAGCAGCTTCCTACAGGGGACAAGCTCCTACAATGAGCAGTTCTTC.

This sequence joins TRBV18 and TRBJ1-3; no clear D. Germline loops: CDR1 KGHSH, CDR2 LQKENI. V was shortened by 6 bases and J by 0 bases, with 12 bases between the two germline ends. This CDR3 has 15 residues. For the CDR3, the DNA is TGTGCCAGCTCCCCCACGGGGAGCTCTGGAAACACCATATATTTT. It specifies CASSPTGSSGNTIYF.

This clone was counted once. The chain couples TRBV11-2 to TRBJ2-7; tentative D call: TRBD1 (6 bases). Germline CDR1 is SGHAT and CDR2 is FQNNGV. Trimming shortened V by 7 bases and J by 2 bases, and 12 bases separated the two germline ends. The CDR3 sequence is 13 residues long. The CDR3 protein is CASTDRGTYEQYF. CDR3 nucleotide sequence: TGTGCCAGCACGGACAGAGGAACCTACGAGCAGTACTTC. Full variable domain (rest looked up from reference TRBV11-2 and TRBJ2-7): EAGVAQSPRYKIIEKRQSVAFWCNPISGHATLYWYQQILGQGPKLLIQFQNNGVVDDSQLPKDRFSAERLKGVDSTLKIQPAKLEDSAVYLCASTDRGTYEQYFGPGTRLTVT.

This clone was recorded once. The chain employs TRBV6-5 and TRBJ1-5, with 7 positions matching TRBD1. The CDR3 runs to 13 residues. Germline V gene sequence: CDR1 MNHEY, CDR2 SVGAGI. V dropped 6 bases and J dropped 7; count of bases not matched to a gene: 6. CDR3 DNA sequence: TGTGCCAGCAGGATTGGGACAGACCAGCCCCAGCATTTT. Its translation is CASRIGTDQPQHF.

This chain links TRBV6-5 with TRBJ2-3; tentatively, D is TRBD2 (5 bases). The germline V and J ends were trimmed by 2 bases and 7 bases, with 10 bases remaining between them. Germline V CDR1 and CDR2: MNHEY, SVGAGI. This CDR3 contains 13 residues. CDR3 bases: TGTGCCAGCAGTTACGGGAGTTGGAATACGCAGTATTTT. Protein product: CASSYGSWNTQYF.

V usage is TRBV30 and J usage is TRBJ1-6; no reliable D call. Trimming cost V 5 bases and J 8 bases, with 13 bases left between them. The CDR3 contains 13 residues. Germline V gene data show CDR1 as GTSNPN and CDR2 as SVGIG (reference sequence). The CDR3 nucleotides read TGTGCCTGGGGCCCCATCAATCATTCACCCCTCCACTTT. Translation gives CAWGPINHSPLHF.

The chain is built from TRBV19 and TRBJ2-7; 10 nucleotides align to TRBD1. This CDR3 region has 15 residues. CDR1 LNHDA and CDR2 SQIVND come from the germline V gene (reference sequence). The V and J ends lost 4 bases and 3 bases, in that order; junction bases with no gene match: 6. CDR3 nucleotide sequence: TGTGCCAGTAGTACCCGGACAGGGGGACACTACGAGCAGTACTTC. Its translation is CASSTRTGGHYEQYF.

The chain couples TRBV5-1 to TRBJ2-3; 7 bases match TRBD2. V shed 4 bases, J shed 1 base, and the junction held 12 bases outside the gene matches. This CDR3 region has 17 residues. Germline V lookup: CDR1 SGHRS, CDR2 YFSETQ. The CDR3 protein is CASSPSGVGGGTDTQYF. The CDR3 DNA reads TGCGCCAGCAGCCCCTCCGGGGTGGGGGGGGGCACAGATACGCAGTATTTT.

The chain couples TRBV7-2 to TRBJ1-1, with D unclear. There are 13 residues in the CDR3. Deletions cut 3 bases from V and 3 bases from J, with 8 bases between. Germline CDR1 and CDR2: SGHTA and FQGNSA. The CDR3: CASSFSRDTEAFF. The CDR3 bases are TGTGCCAGCAGCTTTTCGAGGGACACTGAAGCTTTCTTT.

A few counts support this clone. J is TRBJ2-2 and V is TRBV25-1, with 10 bases fitting TRBD1. Germline V gives CDR1 MGHDK, CDR2 SYGVNS. V trimming: 9 bases; J trimming: 3 bases; junction bases outside the gene matches: 1. The CDR3 is 13 amino acids. DNA of the CDR3: TGTGCCAGTGGGACAGGGGACACCGGGGAGCTGTTTTTT. Protein: CASGTGDTGELFF. Together with reference TRBV25-1 and TRBJ2-2, the CDR3 gives the full variable domain: EADIYQTPRYLVIGTGKKITLECSQTMGHDKMYWYQQDPGMELHLIHYSYGVNSTEKGDLSSESTVSRIRTEHFPLTLESARPSHTSQYLCASGTGDTGELFFGEGSRLTVL.

The chain is built from TRBV7-2 and TRBJ1-5; 7 nucleotides match TRBD1. CDR3 length equals 13 residues. In germline, CDR1 is SGHTA, CDR2 FQGNSA. J lost 9 bases, V lost 6 bases, and 8 bases had no gene match. The CDR3: CASSRTGQWPQHF. In DNA form, the CDR3 reads TGTGCCAGCAGTCGGACAGGCCAGTGGCCCCAGCATTTT.

CDR3 loop: CATCPLAGGKTDTQYF. CDR3 DNA sequence: TGTGCCACCTGCCCCCTAGCGGGAGGGAAAACAGATACGCAGTATTTT. The chain recombines TRBV19 with TRBJ2-3; the match to TRBD2 covers 12 bases. Germline CDR1 LNHDA, CDR2 SQIVND (reference sequence). J lost 3 bases, V lost 10 bases, and 11 bases had no gene match. CDR3 length: 16 residues.

In its sample, this clone was seen once. An end of the junction differs from the germline gene, which may be a read error. V usage is TRBV5-1 and J usage is TRBJ2-1; D gene uncertain. The CDR3 extends over 12 amino acids. Germline CDR1 and CDR2: SGHRS and YFSETQ. CDR3 sequence: CASSFYPDEQFF. The CDR3 bases are TGTGCCAGCAGCTTTTACCCAGATGAGCAGTTCTTC.

The chain uses TRBV5-1 and TRBJ2-4; D might be TRBD2 (5 bases). The CDR3 runs to 14 residues. The V and J ends lost 4 bases and 4 bases respectively, with 12 bases between them. Germline assignment: CDR1 SGHRS and CDR2 YFSETQ. The CDR3 is CASSKGVEKNIQYF. The CDR3 nucleotides read TGCGCCAGCAGCAAGGGAGTGGAGAAAAACATTCAGTACTTC.